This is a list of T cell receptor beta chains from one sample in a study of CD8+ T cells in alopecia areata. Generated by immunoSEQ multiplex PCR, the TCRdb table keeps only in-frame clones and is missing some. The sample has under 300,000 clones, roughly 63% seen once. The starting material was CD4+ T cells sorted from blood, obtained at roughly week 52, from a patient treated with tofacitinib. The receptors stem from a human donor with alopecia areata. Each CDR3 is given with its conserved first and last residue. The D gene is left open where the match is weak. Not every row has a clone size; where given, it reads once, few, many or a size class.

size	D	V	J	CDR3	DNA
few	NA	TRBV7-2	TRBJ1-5	CASSLVTGSSNQPQHF	TGTGCCAGCAGCTTAGTCACAGGATCAAGCAATCAGCCCCAGCATTTT
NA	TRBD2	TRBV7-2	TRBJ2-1	CASSFSGVALYNEQFF	TGTGCCAGCAGCTTTAGCGGGGTCGCTCTGTACAATGAGCAGTTCTTC
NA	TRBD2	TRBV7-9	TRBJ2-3	CASRSGGTDTQYF	TGTGCCAGCCGCAGCGGGGGAACAGATACGCAGTATTTT
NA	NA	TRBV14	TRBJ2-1	CASSQFREQFF	TGTGCCAGCAGCCAATTCAGAGAGCAGTTCTTC
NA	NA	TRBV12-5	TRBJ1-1	CASVGRGPGMNTEAFF	TGTGCTAGTGTTGGGAGAGGGCCTGGGATGAACACTGAAGCTTTCTTT
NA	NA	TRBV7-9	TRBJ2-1	CASSLVDEQFF	TGTGCCAGCAGCTTAGTGGATGAGCAGTTCTTC
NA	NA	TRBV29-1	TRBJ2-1	CSVRSVGLYNEQFF	TGCAGCGTCCGTAGCGTTGGCCTATACAATGAGCAGTTCTTC
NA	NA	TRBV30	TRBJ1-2	CAWSVGPVLYGYTF	TGTGCCTGGAGTGTCGGACCGGTCCTCTATGGCTACACCTTC
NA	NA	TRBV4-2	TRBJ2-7	CASSQGPSHEQYF	TGTGCCAGCAGCCAAGGGCCTTCCCACGAGCAGTACTTC
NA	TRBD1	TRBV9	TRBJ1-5	CASSAPRNRGINQPQHF	TGTGCCAGCAGCGCTCCGCGAAACAGGGGGATTAATCAGCCCCAGCATTTT
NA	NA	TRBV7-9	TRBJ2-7	CASSLAGLRLKQYF	TGTGCCAGCAGCTTAGCGGGGTTGAGACTAAAGCAGTACTTC
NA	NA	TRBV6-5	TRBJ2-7	CASSYGVDRPYEQYF	TGTGCCAGCAGTTACGGGGTGGACCGGCCCTACGAGCAGTACTTC
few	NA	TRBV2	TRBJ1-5	CASSDYLLNQPQHF	TGTGCCAGCAGTGACTACTTGCTCAATCAGCCCCAGCATTTT
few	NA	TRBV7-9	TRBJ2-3	CASSLADTQYF	TGTGCCAGCAGCCTGGCGGATACGCAGTATTTT
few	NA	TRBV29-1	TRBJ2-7	CSVDMGREQYF	TGCAGCGTTGATATGGGTCGCGAGCAGTACTTC
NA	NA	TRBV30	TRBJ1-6	CAWSGLNWGVRRNSPLHF	TGTGCCTGGAGTGGTTTGAACTGGGGGGTAAGGCGTAATTCACCCCTCCACTTT
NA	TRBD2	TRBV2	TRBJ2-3	CASRAGLAANW	TGTGCCAGCAGAGCGGGACTAGCGGCAAATTGG
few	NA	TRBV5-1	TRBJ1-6	CASSLGQLHSPLHF	TGCGCCAGCAGCTTGGGACAGTTGCATTCACCCCTCCACTTT
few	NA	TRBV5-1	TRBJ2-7	CASSDSGDEQYF	TGCGCCAGCTCTGACTCCGGGGACGAGCAGTACTTC
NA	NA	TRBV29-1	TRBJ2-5	CSVDPRGQETQYF	TGCAGCGTTGACCCTAGGGGTCAAGAGACCCAGTACTTC
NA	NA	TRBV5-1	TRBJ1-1	CASSLHRVEMNTEAFF	TGCGCCAGCAGCCTCCATCGGGTGGAGATGAACACTGAAGCTTTCTTT
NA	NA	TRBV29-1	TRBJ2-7	CSVVGGLISEQYF	TGCAGCGTTGTAGGTGGACTAATCTCCGAGCAGTACTTC
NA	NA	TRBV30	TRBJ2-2	CAWSVLDRGELFF	TGTGCCTGGAGTGTACTGGACCGCGGGGAGCTGTTTTTT
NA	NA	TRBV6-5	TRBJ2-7	CASSLLGSPTEQYF	TGTGCCAGCAGTCTCTTAGGGTCGCCTACCGAGCAGTACTTC
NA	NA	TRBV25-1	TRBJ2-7	CASEDSYYEQYF	TGTGCCAGCGAGGACAGCTACTACGAGCAGTACTTC
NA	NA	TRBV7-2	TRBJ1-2	CASSLARDLYGYTF	TGTGCCAGCAGCTTAGCGCGGGACCTCTATGGCTACACCTTC
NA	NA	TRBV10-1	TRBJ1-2	CASSPEGYGYGYTF	TGCGCCAGCAGCCCTGAAGGGTATGGCTATGGCTACACCTTC
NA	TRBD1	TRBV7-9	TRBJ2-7	CASSFSTGVDEQYF	TGTGCCAGCAGCTTCTCGACAGGGGTCGACGAGCAGTACTTC
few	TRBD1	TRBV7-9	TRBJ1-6	CASSFSDRGFSPLHF	TGTGCCAGCAGCTTCTCCGACAGGGGGTTTTCACCCCTCCACTTT
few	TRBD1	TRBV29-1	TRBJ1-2	CSVRPTQGDGYTF	TGCAGCGTTCGACCGACACAGGGGGATGGCTACACCTTC
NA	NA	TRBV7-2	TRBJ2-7	CASSFAPGGPYEQYF	TGTGCCAGCAGCTTCGCCCCCGGCGGCCCCTACGAGCAGTACTTC
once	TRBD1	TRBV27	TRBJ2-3	CASSHRDRQDTQYF	TGTGCCAGCAGTCACCGGGACAGACAAGATACGCAGTATTTT
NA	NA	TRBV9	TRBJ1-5	CASSRDVAGGEPQHF	TGTGCCAGCAGCCGCGATGTCGCGGGGGGGGAGCCCCAGCATTTT
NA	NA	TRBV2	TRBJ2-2	CASSISRQNTGELFF	TGTGCCAGCAGTATATCGCGCCAGAACACCGGGGAGCTGTTTTTT
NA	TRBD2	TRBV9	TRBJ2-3	CASGRASGGTDTQYF	TGTGCCAGCGGCCGGGCTAGCGGGGGTACAGATACGCAGTATTTT
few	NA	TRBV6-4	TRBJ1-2	CASSPSGDLHYGYTF	TGTGCCAGCAGTCCCTCCGGTGACCTTCACTATGGCTACACCTTC
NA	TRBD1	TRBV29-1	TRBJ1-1	CSVDPTGVNTEAFF	TGCAGCGTTGATCCGACAGGGGTGAACACTGAAGCTTTCTTT
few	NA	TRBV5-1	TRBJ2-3	CASSLAAPTDTQYF	TGCGCCAGCAGCTTGGCGGCGCCCACAGATACGCAGTATTTT
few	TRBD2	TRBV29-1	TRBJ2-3	CSVPPLAGRTDTQYF	TGCAGCGTGCCCCCTCTAGCGGGGCGCACAGATACGCAGTATTTT
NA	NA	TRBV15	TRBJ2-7	CATSRDMFSYEQYF	TGTGCCACCAGCAGAGACATGTTCTCCTACGAGCAGTACTTC
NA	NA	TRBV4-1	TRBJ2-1	CASSPEPNRYNEQFF	TGCGCCAGCAGCCCGGAGCCCAACCGTTACAATGAGCAGTTCTTC
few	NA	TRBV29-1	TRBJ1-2	CSVRPVGGFGYTF	TGCAGCGTTCGTCCTGTCGGAGGGTTTGGCTACACCTTC
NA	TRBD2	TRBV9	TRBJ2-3	CASSVDPSGMVTDTQYF	TGTGCCAGCAGCGTAGATCCTAGCGGGATGGTCACAGATACGCAGTATTTT
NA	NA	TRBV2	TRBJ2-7	CASSGYEQYF	TGTGCCAGCAGTGGTTACGAGCAGTACTTC